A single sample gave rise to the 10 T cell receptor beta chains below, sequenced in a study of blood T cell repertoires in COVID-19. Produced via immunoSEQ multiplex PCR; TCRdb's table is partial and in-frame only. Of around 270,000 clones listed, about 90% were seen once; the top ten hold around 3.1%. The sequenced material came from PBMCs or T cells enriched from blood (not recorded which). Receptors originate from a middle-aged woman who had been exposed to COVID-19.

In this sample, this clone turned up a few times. Here the CDR3 reads CASSKAAGQGASYEQYV. In nucleotides, the CDR3 is TGTGCCAGCAGCAAAGCGGCTGGACAGGGGGCATCCTACGAGCAGTACGTC. The chain joins TRBV21-1 to TRBJ2-7; no DNA check was done on the table's D call, TRBD1. TRBV21-1 is a recognized pseudogene. The CDR3 totals 17 residues.

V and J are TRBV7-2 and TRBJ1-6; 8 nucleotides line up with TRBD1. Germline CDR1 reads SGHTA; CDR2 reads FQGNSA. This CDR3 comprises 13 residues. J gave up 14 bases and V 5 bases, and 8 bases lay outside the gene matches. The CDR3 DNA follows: TGTGCCAGCAGCCCAGACAGGGGTCGGGCCCTCCACTTT. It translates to CASSPDRGRALHF.

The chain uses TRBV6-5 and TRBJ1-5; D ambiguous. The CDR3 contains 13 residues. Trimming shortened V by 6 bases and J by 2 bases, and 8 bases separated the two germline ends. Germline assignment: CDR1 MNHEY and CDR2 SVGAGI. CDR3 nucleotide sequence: TGTGCCAGCAGAGACAACCGCAATCAGCCCCAGCATTTT. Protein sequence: CASRDNRNQPQHF.

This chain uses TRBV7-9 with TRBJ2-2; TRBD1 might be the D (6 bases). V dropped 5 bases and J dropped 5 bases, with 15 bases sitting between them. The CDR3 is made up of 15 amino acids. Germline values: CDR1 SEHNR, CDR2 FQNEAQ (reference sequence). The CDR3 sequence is CASSRKGVYTGELFF. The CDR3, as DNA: TGTGCCAGCAGCCGGAAGGGGGTATATACCGGGGAGCTGTTTTTT.

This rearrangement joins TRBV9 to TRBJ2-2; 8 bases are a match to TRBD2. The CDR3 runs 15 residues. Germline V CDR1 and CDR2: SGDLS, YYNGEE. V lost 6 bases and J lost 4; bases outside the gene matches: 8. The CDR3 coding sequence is TGTGCCAGCACTCCAGGGACTAGTCGCACCGGGGAGCTGTTTTTT. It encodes CASTPGTSRTGELFF.

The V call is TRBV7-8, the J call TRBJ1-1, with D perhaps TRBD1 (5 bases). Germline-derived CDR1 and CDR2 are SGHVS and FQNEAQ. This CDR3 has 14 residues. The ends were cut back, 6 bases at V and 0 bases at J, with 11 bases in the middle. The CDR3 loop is CASRGAGMNTEAFF. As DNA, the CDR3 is TGTGCCAGCAGAGGGGCAGGGATGAACACTGAAGCTTTCTTT.

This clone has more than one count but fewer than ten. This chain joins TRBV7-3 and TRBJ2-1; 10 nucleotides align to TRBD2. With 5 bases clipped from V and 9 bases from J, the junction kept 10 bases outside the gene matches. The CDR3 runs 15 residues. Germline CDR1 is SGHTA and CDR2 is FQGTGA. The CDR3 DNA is TGTGCCAGCAGCCGGGGACTAGCGCAAGAGAGTGAGCAGTTCTTC. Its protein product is CASSRGLAQESEQFF.

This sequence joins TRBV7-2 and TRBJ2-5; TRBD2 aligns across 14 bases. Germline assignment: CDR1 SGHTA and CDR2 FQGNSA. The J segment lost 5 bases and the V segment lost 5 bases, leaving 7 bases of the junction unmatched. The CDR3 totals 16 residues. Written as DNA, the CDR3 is TGTGCCAGCAGCCCGAGACTAGCGGGAGGGCAGGAGACCCAGTACTTC. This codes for CASSPRLAGGQETQYF.

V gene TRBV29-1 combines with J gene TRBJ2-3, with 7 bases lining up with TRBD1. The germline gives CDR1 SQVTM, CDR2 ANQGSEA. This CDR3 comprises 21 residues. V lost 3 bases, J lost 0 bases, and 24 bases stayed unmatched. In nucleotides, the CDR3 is TGCAGCGTTGAGTCAGGGGGATCCTACGGTTATGCGGACTCTAGCACAGATACGCAGTATTTT. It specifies CSVESGGSYGYADSSTDTQYF.

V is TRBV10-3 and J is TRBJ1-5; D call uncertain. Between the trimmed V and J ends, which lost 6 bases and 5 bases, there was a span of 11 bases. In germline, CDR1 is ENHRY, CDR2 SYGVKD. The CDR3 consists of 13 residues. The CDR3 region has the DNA TGTGCCATCAGCCGAGCGGCGGATCAGCCCCAGCATTTT. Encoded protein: CAISRAADQPQHF.